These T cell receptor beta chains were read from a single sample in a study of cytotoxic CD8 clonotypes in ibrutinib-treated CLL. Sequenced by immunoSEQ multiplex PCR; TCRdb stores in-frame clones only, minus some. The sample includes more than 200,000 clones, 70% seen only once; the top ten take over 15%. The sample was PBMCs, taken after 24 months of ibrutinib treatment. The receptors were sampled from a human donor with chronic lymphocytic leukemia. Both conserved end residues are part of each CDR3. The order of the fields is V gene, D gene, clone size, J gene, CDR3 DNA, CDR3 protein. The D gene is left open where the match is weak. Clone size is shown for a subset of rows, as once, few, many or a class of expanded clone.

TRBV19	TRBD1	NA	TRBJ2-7	TGTGCCAGTAGTTATGGACAGGCCTACGAGCAGTACTTC	CASSYGQAYEQYF
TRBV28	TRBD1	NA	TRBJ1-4	TGTGCCAGCAGAATCCGGGACAGGGGTGAAAAACTGTTTTTT	CASRIRDRGEKLFF
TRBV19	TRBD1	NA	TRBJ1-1	TGTGCCAGTAGGATGGGACAGTTGAACACTGAAGCTTTCTTT	CASRMGQLNTEAFF
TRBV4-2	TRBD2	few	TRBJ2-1	TGTGCCAGCAGCCACCCCTCCCCTGCTAGCGGGAGAGTGAATGAGCAGTTCTTC	CASSHPSPASGRVNEQFF
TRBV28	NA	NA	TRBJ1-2	TGTGCCAGCAGGTCCGGGATCGACTCTGGCTACACCTTC	CASRSGIDSGYTF
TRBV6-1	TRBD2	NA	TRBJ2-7	TGTGCCAGCACTTTGGAAGGCGGGGGGGTCTACGAGCAGTACTTC	CASTLEGGGVYEQYF
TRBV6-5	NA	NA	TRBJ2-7	TGTGCCAGCAGCCGGGGCGACAGGAGCAGCTACGAGCAGTACTTC	CASSRGDRSSYEQYF
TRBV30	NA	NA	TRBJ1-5	TGTGCCTGGTCAGGGGACCAGGATCAGCCCCAGCATTTT	CAWSGDQDQPQHF
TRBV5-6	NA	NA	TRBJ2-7	TGTGCCAGCAGCTTGGCCGGTAGGGCCTACGAGCAGTACTTC	CASSLAGRAYEQYF
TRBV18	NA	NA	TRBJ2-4	TGTGCCAGCTCACCACCGAACAGGGAATACATTCAGTACTTC	CASSPPNREYIQYF
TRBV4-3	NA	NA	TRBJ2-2	TGCGCCAGCAGCCAAGACAGGGGAAACACCGGGGAGCTGTTTTTT	CASSQDRGNTGELFF
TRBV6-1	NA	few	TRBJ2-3	TGTGCCAGCAGTGCCCCGCCCGGAGCGGGCACAGATACGCAGTATTTT	CASSAPPGAGTDTQYF
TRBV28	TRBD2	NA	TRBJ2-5	TGTGCCAGCAGTTCCCAAATAGCGGGAGGAACAGGGGAGACCCAGTACTTC	CASSSQIAGGTGETQYF
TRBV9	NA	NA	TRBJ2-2	TGTGCCAGCACAGAAGGGACCGGGGAGCTGTTTTTT	CASTEGTGELFF
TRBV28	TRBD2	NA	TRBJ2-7	TGTACTAGCGGGAGGGGATCCTACGAGCAGTACTTC	CTSGRGSYEQYF
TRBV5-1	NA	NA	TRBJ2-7	TGCGCCAGCAGCCCAAACTGGGGGTCAGGCGGGGTCGGCGGGAATTCCTACGAGCAGTACTTC	CASSPNWGSGGVGGNSYEQYF
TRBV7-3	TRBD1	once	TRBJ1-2	TGTGCCAGCAGCCCAGGACAGGGGGCTGGCTACACCTTC	CASSPGQGAGYTF
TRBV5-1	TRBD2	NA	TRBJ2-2	TGCGCCAGCAGCCGGACTAGCGGGTTTTACACCGGGGAGCTGTTTTTT	CASSRTSGFYTGELFF
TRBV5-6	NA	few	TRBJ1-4	TGTGCCAGCAGCGGGATCGGAAAACTGTTTTTT	CASSGIGKLFF
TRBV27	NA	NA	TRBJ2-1	TGTGCCAGCAGTAACCGGGACGTTTACAATGAGCAGTTCTTC	CASSNRDVYNEQFF
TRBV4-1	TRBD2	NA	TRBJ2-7	TGCGCCAGCAGCCTGGGACTAGCGGGAGGTAACGAGCAGTACTTC	CASSLGLAGGNEQYF
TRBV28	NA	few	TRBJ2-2	TGTGCCAGCAGTTCGCCTTCCGGGGAGCTGTTTTTT	CASSSPSGELFF
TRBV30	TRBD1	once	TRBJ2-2	TGTGCCTGGAGTCAGGGGGCGGGCGGGGAGCTGTTTTTT	CAWSQGAGGELFF
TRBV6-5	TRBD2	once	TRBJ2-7	TGTGCCAGCAGTTACCTAGCGGGAGGATCCCCCTACGAGCAGTACTTC	CASSYLAGGSPYEQYF
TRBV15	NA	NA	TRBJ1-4	TGTGCCACCAGCAGAGATTTAAGTGATGAAAAACTGTTTTTT	CATSRDLSDEKLFF
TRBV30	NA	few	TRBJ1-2	TGTGCTTCCACAGAGAACTATGGCTACACCTTC	CASTENYGYTF